The clone carrying this T cell receptor (beta chain) was observed once. This record belongs to a study of CD4 and CD8 cells across lung adenocarcinoma regions. Each CDR3 protein gets one entry after TCRdb re-called the PCR reads with MiXCR. The sample consists of 9,000 to 15,000 distinct CDR3 sequences, roughly 51% of them appearing once. Samples came from patients with localized non-small cell lung adenocarcinoma. Germline V CDR1 and CDR2: SGHTA, FQGNSA. This CDR3 is 13 amino acids long. The sample comprised CD8+ T cells from the center of a lung tumor. V is TRBV7-2 and J is TRBJ2-5; D is ambiguous. The end of the DNA is better explained by TRBJ2-1, so the J call may be wrong. This TCR derives from a female donor with lung adenocarcinoma. The CD4 and CD8 labels of this study may be unreliable. The CDR3 DNA follows: TGTGCCAGCAGCCCGTACTTGAACAATGAGCAGTTCTTC. Protein sequence: CASSPYLNNEQFF.